This T cell receptor (beta chain) was observed in a study of regulatory T cells in long-lasting Graves disease. This clonotype was observed at least ten times. Time point in this sample: newly diagnosed GD, antithyroid drugs for less than 3 months. The authors made the TCR library using RNA they extracted from PBMCs. Germline V CDR1 and CDR2: MDHEN, SYDVKM. Trimming took 2 bases from V and 7 from J, leaving 8 bases between them. The CDR3 is 13 residues long. Building of the TCR beta libraries involved iRepertoire HTBI primers and Arm-PCR of CDR3 regions. In TCRdb, the multiplex PCR reads were re-called with MiXCR into one record per CDR3 protein. The repertoire holds 440,000 or so distinct CDR3 sequences, with less than 20% as singletons. These same data were also listed under a study on T cells in Graves' hyperthyroidism and ophthalmopathy.

The gene calls are TRBV28 and TRBJ1-4, with D hard to call. The sample in question was peripheral blood mononuclear cells (PBMCs), obtained at new diagnosis, from a patient treated with antithyroid drugs. This sequence originates from a woman in her twenties or thirties with Graves disease. The chain's CDR3 is CASSLVEGEKLFF. Written as DNA, the CDR3 is TGTGCCAGCAGTTTAGTGGAGGGTGAAAAACTGTTTTTT.